These 5 T cell receptor beta chains were sequenced from one sample in a study of sequential checkpoint blockade in melanoma. Stated treatment: randomized to nivolumab then ipilimumab (arm A) or the reverse (arm B). Assay: immunoSEQ multiplex PCR; the TCRdb copy retains only in-frame clones and omits some. The data show 7,000 to 10,000 clones, around three fifths seen once. The sequences come from CD8+ T cells sorted from blood (inferred from file names), collected from a patient given nivolumab and ipilimumab in sequence. The receptor source for this set is a human patient with melanoma. Some clones in this sample may be carry-over from other donors' samples.

The V call is TRBV4-1, the J call TRBJ2-7; no firm D call. Between the trimmed V and J ends, which lost 1 base and 0 bases, there was a span of 4 bases. CDR3 length: 13 amino acids. Germline V gene lookup returns CDR1 MGHRA and CDR2 YSYEKL. Here the CDR3 DNA reads TGCGCCAGCAGCCAAGCTAGCTCCTACGAGCAGTACTTC. Protein sequence: CASSQASSYEQYF.

The chain recombines TRBV19 with TRBJ1-1; TRBD1 matches at 8 bases. The CDR3 extends over 15 amino acids. V was clipped by 6 bases and J by 1 base; unmatched bases: 7. The germline V gene encodes CDR1 LNHDA and CDR2 SQIVND (reference sequence). The chain's CDR3 is CASRERGTGNTEAFF. CDR3 nucleotides: TGTGCCAGTAGGGAGAGGGGGACAGGGAACACTGAAGCTTTCTTT.

With respect to this clone: Compared with germline, one end of the junction differs, possibly owing to a read error. The chain uses TRBV7-9 and TRBJ2-7, with TRBD1 matching over 10 bases. The CDR3 is 14 residues long. Germline lookup yields CDR1 SEHNR and CDR2 FQNEAQ (reference sequence). The chain's CDR3 is CASSQDRGPYEQYF. The DNA for the CDR3 is TGCGCCAGCAGCCAAGACAGGGGGCCCTACGAGCAGTACTTC.

The chain joins TRBV7-8 to TRBJ1-4; no clear D. From germline, CDR1 is SGHVS and CDR2 FQNEAQ. The CDR3 runs 14 residues. V was shortened by 4 bases and J by 8 bases, with 14 bases between the two germline ends. The CDR3 DNA reads as TGTGCCAGCAGCTCATCCGGGGTCGGAGAAAAACTGTTTTTT. Translation: CASSSSGVGEKLFF.

The chain recombines TRBV7-9 with TRBJ2-7; possible D gene TRBD1, 6 bases. The CDR3 contains 15 residues. Germline V gives CDR1 SEHNR, CDR2 FQNEAQ (reference sequence). The V end was cut by 5 bases, the J end by 2 bases, with 16 bases between. This chain's CDR3 is CASSPPSTGPYEQYF. CDR3 coding DNA: TGTGCCAGCAGCCCACCATCCACAGGGCCCTACGAGCAGTACTTC.